A single sample is the source of the 10 T cell receptor beta chains below, sequenced in a study of regulatory T cells in long-lasting Graves disease. The authors built TCR beta libraries using iRepertoire HTBI primers and Arm-PCR of CDR3 regions. From the multiplex PCR reads, TCRdb called clonotypes with MiXCR, one entry per CDR3 protein. The profile covers roughly 560,000 distinct CDR3 sequences, with roughly a sixth appearing a single time and roughly 25% taken by the ten largest. The sample's time point: newly diagnosed GD, antithyroid drugs for less than 3 months. The TCR library was prepared using RNA isolated from PBMCs. This same sample was also part of a study on T cells in Graves' hyperthyroidism and ophthalmopathy.

The specimen was peripheral blood mononuclear cells (PBMCs), collected at new diagnosis, from a patient treated with antithyroid drugs. Every receptor here comes from a woman between 40 and 65 years old with Graves disease.

As regards this clonotype: A read error is possible here, since a much larger clone lies one base away. Given the absence of the conserved phenylalanine or tryptophan at the CDR3 end, a read error is likely. This chain connects TRBV28 to TRBJ1-5; the D is unclear. Trimming took 1 base from V and 4 from J, leaving 5 bases between them. This CDR3 has 13 amino acids. Germline CDR1 MDHEN, CDR2 SYDVKM. The CDR3 DNA sequence: TGTGCCAGCAGTTTATTGGTGAATCAGCCCCAGCATCTT. Translation gives CASSLLVNQPQHL.

This clonotype has a handful of counts. The chain joins TRBV27 to TRBJ1-5, with D possibly TRBD1 on 5 matching bases. The CDR3 consists of 15 residues. V dropped 2 bases and J dropped 0 bases, with 8 bases sitting between them. The germline CDR1 and CDR2 sequences are MNHEY and SMNVEV (reference sequence). The CDR3 sequence: CASSLQGSSNQPQHF. In nucleotides, the CDR3 is TGTGCCAGCAGTTTACAGGGATCTAGCAATCAGCCCCAGCATTTT.

This clonotype was found a few times. The chain links TRBV28 to TRBJ1-2, with a weak D call TRBD1 (5 bases). This CDR3 has 13 amino acids. Trimming stripped 4 bases from V and 7 bases from J, with 13 bases between. Germline lookup yields CDR1 MDHEN and CDR2 SYDVKM. The CDR3 region has the DNA TGTGCCAGCAGTTACCCGGGGCCGGGTGGCTACACCTTC. Translated: CASSYPGPGGYTF.

In its sample, this clonotype was seen a few times. The rearrangement uses TRBV20-1 and TRBJ1-6; TRBD1 agrees at 7 bases. The CDR3 runs to 14 residues. V lost 5 bases, J lost 7 bases, and 8 bases stayed unmatched. The germline V gene encodes CDR1 DFQATT and CDR2 SNEGSKA (reference sequence). The CDR3 nucleotides are TGCAGTGCTTCGGTGGGGACAGCCAATTCACCCCTCCACTTT. The encoded protein is CSASVGTANSPLHF.

This clonotype showed up many times. The junction departs from germline at one end; a sequencing error may be responsible. This rearrangement joins TRBV6-5 to TRBJ1-1; no clear D. Germline CDR1 MNHEY, CDR2 SVGAGI. The CDR3 extends over 13 amino acids. CDR3 residues: CASRYTPGTEAFF. The CDR3 region has the DNA TGTGCCAGCCGTTATACTCCGGGCACTGAAGCTTTCTTT.

This clonotype was seen ten or more times. The chain carries TRBV7-8 and TRBJ2-7, with D perhaps matching TRBD1 or TRBD2 (5 bases each). CDR1 and CDR2 (germline): SGHVS, FQNEAQ. Trimming cost V 1 base and J 4 bases, with 8 bases left between them. The CDR3 contains 13 residues. The CDR3 is CASSLGGVYEQYF. In DNA form, the CDR3 reads TGTGCCAGCAGCTTAGGAGGGGTATACGAGCAGTACTTC.

Ten or more counts support this clonotype. J is TRBJ2-2 and V is TRBV30, with 9 bases aligning to TRBD1. The V and J ends lost 8 bases and 1 base, in that order; junction bases with no gene match: 8. Germline V CDR1 and CDR2: GTSNPN, SVGIG (reference sequence). This CDR3 spans 15 amino acids. The CDR3 reads CAGSGTGKNTGELFF. The CDR3 DNA sequence: TGTGCCGGGTCGGGGACAGGGAAGAACACCGGGGAGCTGTTTTTT. Using reference TRBV30 and TRBJ2-2 for the parts outside the CDR3, the full variable domain is SQTIHQWPATLVQPVGSPLSLECTVEGTSNPNLYWYRQAAGRGLQLLFYSVGIGQISSEVPQNLSASRPQDRQFILSSKKLLLSDSGFYLCAGSGTGKNTGELFFGEGSRLTVL.

The chain links TRBV6-2 or TRBV6-3 to TRBJ2-7, with 11 bases aligning to TRBD2. Trimming took 6 bases from V and 2 from J; bases not matched to a gene: 3. The CDR3 runs 14 residues. Germline V gene sequence: CDR1 MNHEY, CDR2 SVGEGT. The CDR3 loop reads CASRNSGGAYEQYF. In nucleotides, the CDR3 is TGTGCCAGCAGAAATAGCGGGGGGGCCTACGAGCAGTACTTC.

The CDR3 DNA reads as TGTGCCAGCAGTTCGACACTAGCGGGGGGACCCGTCTACAATGAGCAGTTCTTC. Encoded protein: CASSSTLAGGPVYNEQFF. The chain recombines TRBV27 with TRBJ2-1, with 12 positions matching TRBD2. Germline CDR1 is MNHEY and CDR2 is SMNVEV (reference sequence). J lost 3 bases, V lost 4 bases, and 10 bases had no gene match. The CDR3 contains 18 residues.

The sample holds many counts of this clonotype. This sequence joins TRBV12-3 or TRBV12-4 and TRBJ2-3; D gene ambiguous. The ends were cut back, 6 bases at V and 0 bases at J, with 13 bases in the middle. This CDR3 region has 15 residues. CDR3 nucleotide sequence: TGTGCCAGCAGCGGGCAGTCGACTAGCACAGATACGCAGTATTTT. This sequence encodes CASSGQSTSTDTQYF.